The sequence of this T cell receptor (beta chain) was determined in a study of blood T cell repertoires in COVID-19. On the study more broadly: Donors in the United States, Italy and Spain gave samples during acute or convalescent COVID-19.

The V end was cut by 0 bases, the J end by 3 bases, with 8 bases between. The CDR3 consists of 14 residues. Germline CDR1 reads SGHVS; CDR2 reads FNYEAQ. Assay used: immunoSEQ multiplex PCR; TCRdb lists only in-frame clones, some missing. Among 200,000 or so clones listed, around 90% were seen once. Participant age was 18 to 89 years, and participants resided in 20 to 30 US areas. Before being deemed recovered, Cohort 3 donors had two negative PCRs, clearance, or symptom resolution. What was sequenced was PBMCs or T cells enriched from blood (not recorded which). The chain is built from TRBV7-6 and TRBJ2-5; the D is unclear. This receptor was obtained from a woman in her thirties who had recovered from COVID-19. The DNA for the CDR3 is TGTGCCAGCAGCTTAGCGGAGCTGGAAGAGACCCAGTACTTC. This sequence encodes CASSLAELEETQYF.